The clone carrying this T cell receptor beta chain was observed a few times. This record comes from a study of blood T cells in healthy people across ages. The CDR3 sequence is 15 residues long. Germline V gene data show CDR1 as SEHNR and CDR2 as FQNEAQ (reference sequence). J gave up 6 bases and V 5 bases, and 11 bases lay outside the gene matches. Together with a sample-barcoded 5' primer, a J-beta primer mix was included in a second PCR lasting about 6 to 12 cycles. TCRdb re-derived calls from the 5' RACE reads in MiXCR, one entry per CDR3 protein. The top ten clones hold roughly a tenth of a sample with 800,000 to 950,000 distinct CDR3 sequences, roughly 28% of them seen once. In addition, the sample was reused for a study of T cells of mothers and their children.

This receptor was identified in a woman between 40 and 50 years old in good health. The sequenced sample was blood. V and J are TRBV7-9 and TRBJ2-7; TRBD1 matches at 9 bases. The CDR3 loop reads CASSKAGTGLVEQYF. The CDR3 nucleotides read TGTGCCAGCAGCAAAGCCGGGACAGGGCTCGTCGAGCAGTACTTC.